The rows below give T cell receptor beta chains drawn from one sample of a study of blood T cell repertoires in COVID-19. The method was immunoSEQ multiplex PCR; TCRdb's version includes in-frame clones alone and lacks a portion of them. The table has about 500,000 clones, about 89% seen once; the top ten hold around 8%. Sample: peripheral blood. Every receptor here comes from a woman aged 45-59 years with COVID-19, enrolled during active disease. Each CDR3 is given with its conserved first and last residue.

>TRBV6-4|TRBJ1-4|16
CASSDSVRGTNEKLFF
>TRBV4-2|TRBJ1-4|15
CASSRIPGQGGELFF
>TRBV2|TRBJ2-3|12
CASEGTSDTQYF
>TRBV2|TRBJ1-6|14
CASMWAGDNSPLHF
>TRBV7-8|TRBJ1-6|17
CASSFNRGPLYNSPLHF
>TRBV11-2|TRBJ1-6|16
CASSPSRQGYNSPLHF
>TRBV28|TRBJ2-3|13
CASNEGVSDTQYF
>TRBV5-6|TRBJ1-5|15
CASSLGQYSNQPQHF
>TRBV5-1|TRBJ2-2|15
CASSVDSSNTGELFF
>TRBV6-5|TRBJ1-2|15
CASSSGTGRISGYTF